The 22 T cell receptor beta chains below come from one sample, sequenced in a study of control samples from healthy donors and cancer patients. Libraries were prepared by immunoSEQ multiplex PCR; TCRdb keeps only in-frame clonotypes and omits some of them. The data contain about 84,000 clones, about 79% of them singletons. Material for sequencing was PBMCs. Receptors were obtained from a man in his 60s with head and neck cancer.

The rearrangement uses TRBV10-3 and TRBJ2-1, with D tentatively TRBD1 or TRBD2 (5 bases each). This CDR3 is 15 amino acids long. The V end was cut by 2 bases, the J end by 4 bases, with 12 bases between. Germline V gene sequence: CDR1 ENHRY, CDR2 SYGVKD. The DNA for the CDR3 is TGTGCCATCAGTGAGGAGGGGCGTCCTTACAATGAGCAGTTCTTC. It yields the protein CAISEEGRPYNEQFF.

The CDR3 DNA reads as TGTGCCAGCAGCGACCTAAAACCCGAGCAGTACTTC. It codes for CASSDLKPEQYF. The V and J genes are TRBV2 and TRBJ2-7; D call uncertain. CDR3 length equals 12 residues. Trimming took 6 bases from V and 6 from J, leaving 12 bases between them. Germline loops: CDR1 SNHLY, CDR2 FYNNEI.

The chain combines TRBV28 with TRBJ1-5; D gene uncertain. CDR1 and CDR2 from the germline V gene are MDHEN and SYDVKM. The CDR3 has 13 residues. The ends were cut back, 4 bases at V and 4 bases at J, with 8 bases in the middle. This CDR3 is CASSYRGNQPQHF. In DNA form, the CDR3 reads TGTGCCAGCAGTTACAGAGGTAATCAGCCCCAGCATTTT.

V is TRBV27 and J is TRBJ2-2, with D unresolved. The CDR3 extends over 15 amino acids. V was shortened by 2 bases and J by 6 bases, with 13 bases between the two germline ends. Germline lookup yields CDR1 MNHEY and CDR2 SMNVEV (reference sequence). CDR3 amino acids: CASSLVGGWAGELFF. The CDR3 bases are TGTGCCAGCAGTTTAGTGGGCGGTTGGGCCGGGGAGCTGTTTTTT.

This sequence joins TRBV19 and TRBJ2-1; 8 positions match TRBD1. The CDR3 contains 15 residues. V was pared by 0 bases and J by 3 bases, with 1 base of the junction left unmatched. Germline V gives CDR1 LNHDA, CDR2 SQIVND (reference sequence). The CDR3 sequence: CASSIDGTGYNEQFF. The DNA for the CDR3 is TGTGCCAGTAGTATAGATGGGACAGGCTACAATGAGCAGTTCTTC.

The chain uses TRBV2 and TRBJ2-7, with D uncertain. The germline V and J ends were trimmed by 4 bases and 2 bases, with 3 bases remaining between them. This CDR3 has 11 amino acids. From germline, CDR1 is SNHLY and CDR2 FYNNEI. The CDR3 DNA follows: TGTGCCAGCAGTGGGGCCTACGAGCAGTACTTC. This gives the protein CASSGAYEQYF.

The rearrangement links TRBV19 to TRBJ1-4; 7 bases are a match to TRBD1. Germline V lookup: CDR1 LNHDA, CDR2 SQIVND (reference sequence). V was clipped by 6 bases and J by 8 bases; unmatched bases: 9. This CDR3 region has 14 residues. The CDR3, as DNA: TGTGCCAGTAGAAACAGGGGCGGCGCGGAAAAACTGTTTTTT. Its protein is CASRNRGGAEKLFF.

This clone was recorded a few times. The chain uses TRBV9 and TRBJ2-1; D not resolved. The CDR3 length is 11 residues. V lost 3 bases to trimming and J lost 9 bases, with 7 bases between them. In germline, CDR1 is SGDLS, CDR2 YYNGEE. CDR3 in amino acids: CASSEDGEQFF. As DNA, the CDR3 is TGTGCCAGCAGCGAGGATGGTGAGCAGTTCTTC.

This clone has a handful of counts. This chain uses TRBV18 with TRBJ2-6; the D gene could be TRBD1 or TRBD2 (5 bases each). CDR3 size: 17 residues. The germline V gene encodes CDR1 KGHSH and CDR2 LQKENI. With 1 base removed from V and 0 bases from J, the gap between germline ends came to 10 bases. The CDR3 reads CASSPQGTRSGANVLTF. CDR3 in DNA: TGTGCCAGCTCACCACAGGGGACCCGCTCTGGGGCCAACGTCCTGACTTTC.

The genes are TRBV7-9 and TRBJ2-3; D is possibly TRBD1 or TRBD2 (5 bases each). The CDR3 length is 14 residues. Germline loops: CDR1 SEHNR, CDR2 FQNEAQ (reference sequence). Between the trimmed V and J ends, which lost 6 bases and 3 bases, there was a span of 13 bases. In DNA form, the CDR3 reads TGTGCCAGCAGGGCGGGCCCAGGGACAGATACGCAGTATTTT. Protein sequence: CASRAGPGTDTQYF.

The CDR3 protein is CASTEEGNEQYF. The CDR3 coding sequence is TGTGCCAGCACTGAGGAGGGAAACGAGCAGTACTTC. This rearrangement joins TRBV28 to TRBJ2-7, with D possibly being TRBD2 (6 bases). The CDR3 spans 12 residues. Germline V lookup: CDR1 MDHEN, CDR2 SYDVKM. Trimming removed 7 bases at V and 5 bases at J, with 12 bases between.

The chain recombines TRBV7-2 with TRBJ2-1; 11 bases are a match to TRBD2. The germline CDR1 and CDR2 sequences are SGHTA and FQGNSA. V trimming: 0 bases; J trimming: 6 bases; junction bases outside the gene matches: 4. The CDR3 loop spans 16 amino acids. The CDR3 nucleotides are TGTGCCAGCAGCTTAGCTACTAGCGGGAGACCCAATGAGCAGTTCTTC. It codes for CASSLATSGRPNEQFF.

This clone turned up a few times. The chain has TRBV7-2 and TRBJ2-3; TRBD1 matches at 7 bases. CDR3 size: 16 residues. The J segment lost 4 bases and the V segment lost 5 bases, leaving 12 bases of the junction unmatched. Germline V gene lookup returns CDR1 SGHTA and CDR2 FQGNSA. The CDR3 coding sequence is TGTGCCAGCAGCGACCCCCAGGGGACAGCCTCAGATACGCAGTATTTT. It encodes CASSDPQGTASDTQYF.

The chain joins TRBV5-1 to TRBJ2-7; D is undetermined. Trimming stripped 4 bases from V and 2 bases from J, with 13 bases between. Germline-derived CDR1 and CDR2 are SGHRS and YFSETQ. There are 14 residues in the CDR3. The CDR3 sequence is CASSPRLAAYEQYF. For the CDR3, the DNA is TGCGCCAGCAGCCCCCGTTTAGCTGCCTACGAGCAGTACTTC.

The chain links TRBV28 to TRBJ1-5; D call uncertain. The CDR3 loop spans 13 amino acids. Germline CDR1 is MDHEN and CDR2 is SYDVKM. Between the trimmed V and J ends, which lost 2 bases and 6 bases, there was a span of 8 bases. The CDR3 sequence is CASSLVLGQPQHF. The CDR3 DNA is TGTGCCAGCAGTTTAGTCCTGGGTCAGCCCCAGCATTTT.

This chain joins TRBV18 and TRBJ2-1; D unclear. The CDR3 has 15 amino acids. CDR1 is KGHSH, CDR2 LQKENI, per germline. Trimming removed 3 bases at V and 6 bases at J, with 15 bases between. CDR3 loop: CASSPQPDPRNEQFF. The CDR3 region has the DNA TGTGCCAGCTCACCGCAGCCGGACCCTCGCAATGAGCAGTTCTTC.

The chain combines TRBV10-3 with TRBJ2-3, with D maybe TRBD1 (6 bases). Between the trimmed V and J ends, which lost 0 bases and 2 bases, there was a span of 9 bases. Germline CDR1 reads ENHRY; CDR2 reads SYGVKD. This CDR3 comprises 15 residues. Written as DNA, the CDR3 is TGTGCCATCAGTGAGTCGACAGGCCCCACAGATACGCAGTATTTT. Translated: CAISESTGPTDTQYF.

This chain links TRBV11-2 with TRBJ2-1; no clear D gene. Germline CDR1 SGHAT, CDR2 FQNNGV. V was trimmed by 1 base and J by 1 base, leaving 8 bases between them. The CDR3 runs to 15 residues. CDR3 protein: CASSLGGRSYNEQFF. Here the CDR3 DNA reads TGTGCCAGCAGCTTAGGTGGGCGGTCCTACAATGAGCAGTTCTTC.

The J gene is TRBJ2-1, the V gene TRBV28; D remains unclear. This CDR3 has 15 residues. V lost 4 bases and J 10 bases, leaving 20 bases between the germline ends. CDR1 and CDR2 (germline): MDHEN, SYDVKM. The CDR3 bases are TGTGCCAGCAGTTGGGGAACAGAAGGGAAAAGGGAGCAGTTCTTC. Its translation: CASSWGTEGKREQFF. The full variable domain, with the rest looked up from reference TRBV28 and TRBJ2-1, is DVKVTQSSRYLVKRTGEKVFLECVQDMDHENMFWYRQDPGLGLRLIYFSYDVKMKEKGDIPEGYSVSREKKERFSLILESASTNQTSMYLCASSWGTEGKREQFFGPGTRLTVL.

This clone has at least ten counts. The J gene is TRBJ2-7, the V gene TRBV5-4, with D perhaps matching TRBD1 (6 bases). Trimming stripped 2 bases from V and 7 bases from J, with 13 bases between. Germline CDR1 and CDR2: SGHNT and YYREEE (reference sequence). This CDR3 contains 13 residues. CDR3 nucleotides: TGTGCCAGCAGCTTACTAGGGGGTAGGGAGCAGTACTTC. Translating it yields CASSLLGGREQYF. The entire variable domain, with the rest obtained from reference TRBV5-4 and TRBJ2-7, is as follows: ETGVTQSPTHLIKTRGQQVTLRCSSQSGHNTVSWYQQALGQGPQFIFQYYREEENGRGNFPPRFSGLQFPNYSSELNVNALELDDSALYLCASSLLGGREQYFGPGTRLTVT.

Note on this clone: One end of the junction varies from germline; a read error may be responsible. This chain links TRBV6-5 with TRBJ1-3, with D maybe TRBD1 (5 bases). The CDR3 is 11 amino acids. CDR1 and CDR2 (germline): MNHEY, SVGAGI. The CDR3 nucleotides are TGTGCCAGCAGTACCCGGGACGCCCGGGCCTTT. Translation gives CASSTRDARAF.

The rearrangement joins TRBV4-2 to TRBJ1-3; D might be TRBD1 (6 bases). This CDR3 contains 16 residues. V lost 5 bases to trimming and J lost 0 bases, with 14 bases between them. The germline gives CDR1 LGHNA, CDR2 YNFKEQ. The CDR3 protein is CASSNLQGRSGNTIYF. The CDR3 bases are TGTGCCAGCAGCAACCTACAGGGCCGCTCTGGAAACACCATATATTTT.